This T cell receptor beta chain was captured by sequencing in a study of human T cells and chemical hapten exposure. For the study at large: DPC at 2% was the sensitizing agent, placed on 2 cm by 2 cm of upper inner arm skin. Patch tests applied 0.01% DPC to the upper back and were scored after 6 days. Broader study findings: In the PT1 data, expanded TCR counts showed a positive correlation with patch test score. The donors suffered from alopecia, so their immune response may not match that of healthy people.

Ten or more counts support this clonotype. Antigen specificity is unknown. Time point defined: patch test 2, 6 weeks after DPC sensitization. Noted treatment: therapeutic diphenylcyclopropenone sensitization with weekly scalp DPC. TCRdb re-derived calls from the RACE reads in MiXCR, one entry per CDR3 protein. Here the sample spans approximately 120,000 distinct CDR3 sequences, roughly a tenth being singletons. The CDR3 runs 16 residues. With 3 bases clipped from V and 2 bases from J, the junction kept 7 bases outside the gene matches. The chain joins TRBV12-3 or TRBV12-4 to TRBJ2-4, with 7 bases that match TRBD1. The sample here was whole blood, taken in connection with sensitization to the hapten diphenylcyclopropenone (DPC). The TCR sequence derives from a woman aged 40 to 50 with alopecia areata. Some clones in this sample may be carry-over from other donors' samples. CDR3 amino acids: CASSFAAGGTKNIQYF. The CDR3 DNA reads TGTGCCAGCAGTTTTGCGGCAGGGGGAACCAAAAACATTCAGTACTTC.